The present T cell receptor (beta chain) was sequenced within a study of blood T cell repertoires in COVID-19. About the research overall: T cells, B-cell-depleted T cells, or PBMCs provided the cDNA or gDNA that served as material.

Sequencing was performed with immunoSEQ multiplex PCR; in TCRdb, only in-frame clones are kept and a portion is missing. The top ten clones hold roughly 15% of a sample with approximately 170,000 clones, roughly 80% of them seen once. This receptor was obtained from a woman in her 70s with COVID-19, enrolled during active disease. The sequencing input was peripheral blood.

As DNA, the CDR3 is TGTGCCAGCAGCCAAGGACAGGGAGGCTCACCCCTCCACTTT. This codes for CASSQGQGGSPLHF. This chain links TRBV3-1 (or the pseudogene TRBV3-2) with TRBJ1-6; 7 bases are shared with TRBD1. Germline CDR1 reads LGHDT; CDR2 reads YNNKEL (reference sequence). The CDR3 sequence is 14 residues long. V lost 1 base, J lost 10 bases, and 4 bases stayed unmatched.